These T cell receptor beta chains were read from a single sample in a study of blood T cell repertoires in COVID-19. Libraries were prepared by immunoSEQ multiplex PCR; TCRdb keeps only in-frame clonotypes and omits some of them. There are 130,000 to 150,000 clones in the sample; more than 80% occur only once, and approximately 9.5% lies in the top ten. Sample: peripheral blood. These receptors all stem from a woman of 80 years or more in a cohort sampled during active or convalescent COVID-19. Each CDR3 is given without its conserved first and last residue. Each record gives: V gene, CDR3 protein.

V gene: TRBV4-2; CDR3 protein: ASSPGQGSYNSPLH
V gene: TRBV30; CDR3 protein: AWRISGTGASYT
V gene: TRBV6-2/TRBV6-3; CDR3 protein: ASSRPGQGVTF
V gene: TRBV6-4; CDR3 protein: ASSESGTGVSDTQY
V gene: TRBV5-1; CDR3 protein: ASSLVGQDYEQY
V gene: TRBV11-2; CDR3 protein: ASQGAGQETQY
V gene: TRBV2; CDR3 protein: ASGFRGVSYEQY
V gene: TRBV20-1; CDR3 protein: SASDSQETQY
V gene: TRBV19; CDR3 protein: ASSIIPSPSGGNQETQY
V gene: TRBV2; CDR3 protein: ASSETPGDSYGYT
V gene: TRBV5-6; CDR3 protein: ASSLRGNTGELF
V gene: TRBV11-1; CDR3 protein: ASSYTNTGELF
V gene: TRBV28; CDR3 protein: ASSYFGGTGELF
V gene: TRBV18; CDR3 protein: ASSPMSGETQY
V gene: TRBV19; CDR3 protein: ASSSPGGPGANVLT
V gene: TRBV9; CDR3 protein: ASSPTLRTGTGANVLT
V gene: TRBV12-3/TRBV12-4; CDR3 protein: ASSLSNYGYT
V gene: TRBV5-4; CDR3 protein: ASSLGHGSDTQY
V gene: TRBV18; CDR3 protein: ASSVKTASYEQY
V gene: TRBV28; CDR3 protein: ASKPQARRGGGYT
V gene: TRBV5-5; CDR3 protein: ASSLGLWSSGRNEQF
V gene: TRBV29-1; CDR3 protein: SVDRNTEAF
V gene: TRBV9; CDR3 protein: ASSAAGTGNYNEQF
V gene: TRBV5-1; CDR3 protein: ASSLGAKYNEQF
V gene: TRBV2; CDR3 protein: ASSLLPSTDTQY
V gene: TRBV4-1; CDR3 protein: ASSQVGQGFISPLH
V gene: TRBV15; CDR3 protein: ATSRDGQGRGTEAF
V gene: TRBV6-5; CDR3 protein: ASSPRGDSRYGYT
V gene: TRBV7-9; CDR3 protein: ASSLWGTGGGTEAF
V gene: TRBV5-6; CDR3 protein: ASSLLAGYEQY
V gene: TRBV4-2; CDR3 protein: ASSREMKVATEAF
V gene: TRBV6-5; CDR3 protein: ASTDGGGGAVEQF
V gene: TRBV19; CDR3 protein: ASSVDRGAGTDTQY
V gene: TRBV2; CDR3 protein: ATQTGDPYNEQF
V gene: TRBV5-1; CDR3 protein: ASSLVSGLNTEAF
V gene: TRBV2; CDR3 protein: ASSYGRQAYEQY
V gene: TRBV7-3; CDR3 protein: ASSLTSGSDSPLH
V gene: TRBV18; CDR3 protein: ASSAGTGYGYT
V gene: TRBV5-1; CDR3 protein: ASSWRTSENNEQF
V gene: TRBV20-1; CDR3 protein: SASQNRVHQF
V gene: TRBV7-9; CDR3 protein: ASSFVTGHNYGYT
V gene: TRBV11-3; CDR3 protein: ASSLLVNTEAF
V gene: TRBV7-9; CDR3 protein: ASSQQGNQPQH
V gene: TRBV4-1; CDR3 protein: ASRKTGGFDYGYT
V gene: TRBV2; CDR3 protein: ASSEERGGQF
V gene: TRBV19; CDR3 protein: ASSIGHPRGNEQF
V gene: TRBV7-9; CDR3 protein: ASSFDVGGEKLF
V gene: TRBV5-1; CDR3 protein: ASSLTGQTNYGYT
V gene: TRBV6-6; CDR3 protein: ASTITGGINEKLF
V gene: TRBV19; CDR3 protein: ASSSQGSYNSPLH
V gene: TRBV2; CDR3 protein: ASSDGGEAKNIQY
V gene: TRBV12-3/TRBV12-4; CDR3 protein: ASSRDRGNEQF
V gene: TRBV18; CDR3 protein: ASSLDRRGGDGYT
V gene: TRBV5-1; CDR3 protein: ASSLDTYGYT